Listed below are T cell receptor beta chains from one sample, sequenced in a study of T-cell reconstitution after alpha-beta-depleted transplantation in children. Each CDR3 protein is one row after TCRdb ran MiXCR on the PCR reads. This table has around 270,000 distinct CDR3 sequences, roughly 8.2% appearing once. The specimen was peripheral blood, collected 360 days after TCRalphabeta/CD19-depleted stem cell transplant. Source of these receptors: a female patient aged 2-10 years who had a stem cell transplant for Fanconi anemia, so the T cells may come from the graft donor. Both conserved end residues are part of each CDR3. Fields, in order: D gene, clone size, V gene, J gene, CDR3 DNA, CDR3 protein. D genes are given only for firm matches. Rows give clone size only sometimes, using once, few, many, or a class for an expanded clone.

>TRBD1|few|TRBV28|TRBJ1-2
TGTGCCAGCAGTTTAATATTGGGACAGGGGGCGCAGAGCTACACCTTC
CASSLILGQGAQSYTF
>.|.|TRBV14|TRBJ1-2
TGTGCCAGCAGCAACTACAGGGCGGCGGGCTACACCTTC
CASSNYRAAGYTF
>.|many|TRBV5-1|TRBJ2-7
TGCGCCAGCAGCTTGATTGGATACTACGAGCAGTACTTC
CASSLIGYYEQYF
>TRBD2|many|TRBV5-1|TRBJ2-7
TGCGCCAGCAGCTTGGGCTTATTAGGGGGACTAGCGGGATCCGAGCAGTACTTC
CASSLGLLGGLAGSEQYF
>.|many|TRBV2|TRBJ2-1
TGTGCCAGCAGCGAAACGGGGGCGTGGTTCGATACGATGTTCTTC
CASSETGAWFDTMFF
>.|few|TRBV25-1|TRBJ2-7
TGTGCCAGTTTAGGGGTCCCCTACGAGCAGTACTTC
CASLGVPYEQYF
>.|.|TRBV5-1|TRBJ1-1
TGCGCCAGCAGCTTCAACTCAGGACAGAACACTGAAGCTTTCTTT
CASSFNSGQNTEAFF
>.|many|TRBV12-3/TRBV12-4|TRBJ2-1
TGTGCCTTAGGAGGGGATGAGCAGTTCTTC
CALGGDEQFF
>TRBD2|many|TRBV6-1|TRBJ2-1
TGTGCCAGCAGCCGGACTAGCGGGAGAACGAATGAGCAGTTCTTC
CASSRTSGRTNEQFF
>TRBD2|.|TRBV6-1|TRBJ2-1
TGTGCCAGCACGAGACTAGCGGGATTCAATGAGCAGTTCTTC
CASTRLAGFNEQFF
>.|many|TRBV3-1|TRBJ2-7
TGTGCCAGCAGCCCTGGTTACGGGGGTGAGCAGTACTTC
CASSPGYGGEQYF
>.|many|TRBV28|TRBJ1-2
TGTGCCACCCTCCTCGGCGGAATAAGTCCTAACTATGGCTACACCTTC
CATLLGGISPNYGYTF
>.|many|TRBV10-3|TRBJ1-5
TGTGCCATCAGCGCCTCCGAGTACCCGTCTGATAGCAATCAGCCCCAGCATTTT
CAISASEYPSDSNQPQHF
>.|few|TRBV6-2/TRBV6-3|TRBJ1-5
TGTGCCAGCAGTTACAGCGGGTTGGTATCAGAGCCCCAGCATTTT
CASSYSGLVSEPQHF
>TRBD2|many|TRBV29-1|TRBJ2-1
TGCAGCGTTGAAGTTCGGGGGGAAGACTTTAATGAGCAGTTCTTC
CSVEVRGEDFNEQFF
>TRBD2|many|TRBV20-1|TRBJ2-5
TGCAGTGCCCAAGGGACTATACAAGAGACCCAGTACTTC
CSAQGTIQETQYF
>.|.|TRBV7-9|TRBJ1-1
TGTGCCAGCAGCTCCCCGGGGGGGGTCGGGTTGACTGAAGCTTTCTTT
CASSSPGGVGLTEAFF
>TRBD1|.|TRBV2|TRBJ1-2
TGTGCCAGCAGTGATACCGGGACAGGGGAAACGTATGGCTACACCTTC
CASSDTGTGETYGYTF
>.|few|TRBV2|TRBJ2-2
TGTGCCAGCAATAGGGTCCGAGACACCGGGGAGCTGTTTTTT
CASNRVRDTGELFF
>TRBD2|.|TRBV12-3/TRBV12-4|TRBJ2-3
TGTGCCAGCAGTTTGTGGGCGGGGGGGCCAACAGATACGCAGTATTTT
CASSLWAGGPTDTQYF
>TRBD2|many|TRBV5-1|TRBJ2-7
TGCGCCAGCAGCTTGATGGGACTAGCGGCCGAAGAGCAGTACTTC
CASSLMGLAAEEQYF
>TRBD2|many|TRBV27|TRBJ2-1
TGTGCCAGCAGTCCCCGGACTAGCGGGGGGATGTACAATGAGCAGTTCTTC
CASSPRTSGGMYNEQFF
>.|few|TRBV6-2/TRBV6-3|TRBJ1-1
TGTGCCAGCGGACGGCGGGGGCCCAGAACCTTGAACACTGAAGCTTTCTTT
CASGRRGPRTLNTEAFF
>.|.|TRBV6-6|TRBJ1-6
TGTGCCAGCAGTTACTCGTCACCCCTCCACTTT
CASSYSSPLHF
>.|many|TRBV24-1|TRBJ1-1
TGTGCCACCAGTGATGGCAAGGGGATTGACACTGAAGCTTTCTTT
CATSDGKGIDTEAFF
>TRBD1|many|TRBV10-3|TRBJ2-7
TGTGCCATCAGTTCACAGGGGGCGAAGTACGAGCAGTACTTC
CAISSQGAKYEQYF
>.|many|TRBV28|TRBJ2-4
TGTGCCAGCACTCACGACACAGGGTCCCCAAACATTCGGTACTTC
CASTHDTGSPNIRYF
>TRBD1|many|TRBV6-4|TRBJ1-6
TGTGCCAGCAGTGACTCACAGGGGGCTTCACCCCTCCACTTT
CASSDSQGASPLHF
>.|many|TRBV6-5|TRBJ2-6
TGTGCCAGCAGTTACTGGTCAGGGGCCAACGTCCTGACTTTC
CASSYWSGANVLTF
>.|many|TRBV12-3/TRBV12-4|TRBJ2-2
TGTGCCAGCAGTCACTCAGGGGATTCGAACACCGGGGAGCTGTTTTTT
CASSHSGDSNTGELFF
>.|many|TRBV15|TRBJ2-2
TGTGCCACCAGCAGAAGGGACTCCACCGGGGAGCTGTTTTTT
CATSRRDSTGELFF
>TRBD2|.|TRBV7-2|TRBJ2-7
TGTGCCAGCAGCTTTAGCGGGAGCCGGGACAGATATTACGAGCAGTACTTC
CASSFSGSRDRYYEQYF
>.|many|TRBV5-1|TRBJ1-3
TGCGCCAGCAGCGCGGACATAGGGAACACCATATATTTT
CASSADIGNTIYF
>.|many|TRBV4-2|TRBJ2-5
TGTGCCAGCAGCCAAGTAGTCAGTTCTCCCCAGTACTTC
CASSQVVSSPQYF
>TRBD2|few|TRBV5-5|TRBJ2-5
TGTGCCAGCAGCTTGTTTATCCCAGGACTAGCGGAAGAGACCCAGTACTTC
CASSLFIPGLAEETQYF
>.|many|TRBV15|TRBJ2-5
TGTGCCACCAGCAGAGGGACGGATGGTGAAGAGACCCAGTACTTC
CATSRGTDGEETQYF
>TRBD2|few|TRBV6-1|TRBJ2-7
TGTGCCATCCAGTGGGCTAGCGGTGGCTACGAGCAGTACTTC
CAIQWASGGYEQYF
>.|few|TRBV21-1|TRBJ1-1
TGTGCCAGCAGCACCCCGGGGGGGGGTACCACTGAAGCTTTCTTT
CASSTPGGGTTEAFF
>TRBD2|.|TRBV7-8|TRBJ2-3
TGTGCCAGCAGCCGACTAGCGGGCTTTGATACAGATACGCAGTATTTT
CASSRLAGFDTDTQYF
>TRBD1|.|TRBV5-1|TRBJ1-1
TGCGCCAGCAGCTGGGGGACAGGGTGGGGGAACACTGAAGCTTTCTTT
CASSWGTGWGNTEAFF
>TRBD1|many|TRBV4-2|TRBJ2-1
TGTGCCAGCAGCCAAGGACAGGGGAACGGTGAGCAGTTCTTC
CASSQGQGNGEQFF
>.|few|TRBV6-4|TRBJ2-5
TGTGCCAGCAGTGCCGCTAGCTGGCAAGAGACCCAGTACTTC
CASSAASWQETQYF
>TRBD1|many|TRBV24-1|TRBJ2-3
TGTGCCACCAGTGGGACAGGTAGCACAGATACGCAGTATTTT
CATSGTGSTDTQYF
>TRBD1|.|TRBV7-7|TRBJ2-5
TGTGCTAGCAGCTGGGGACAGGGGGGGAAAGAGACCCAGTACTTC
CASSWGQGGKETQYF
>.|few|TRBV20-1|TRBJ1-2
TGCAGTGCTAGAGAGGGGGGGGATGGCTACACCTTC
CSAREGGDGYTF
>.|many|TRBV6-2/TRBV6-3|TRBJ2-1
TGTGCCAGCAGTTACGTGGCAGGCTCCTACAATGAGCAGTTCTTC
CASSYVAGSYNEQFF
>.|.|TRBV6-2/TRBV6-3|TRBJ2-3
TGTGCCAGCAGTCGTCCGGGGGGCGGGAATACGCAGTATTTT
CASSRPGGGNTQYF
>.|.|TRBV11-2|TRBJ1-1
TGTGCCAGCAGCTGGGGACTTCCTGGGCCTGAAGCTTTCTTT
CASSWGLPGPEAFF
>TRBD2|.|TRBV7-3|TRBJ2-1
TGTGCCAGCAGCAAACTAGCGGGGGGCCCCGCTAGCTCCTACAATGAGCAGTTCTTC
CASSKLAGGPASSYNEQFF
>.|.|TRBV2|TRBJ2-2
TGTGCCATTATGGGACGGAAGAACACCGGGGAGCTGTTTTTT
CAIMGRKNTGELFF
>.|.|TRBV3-1|TRBJ2-1
TGTGCCACCTGCCAAGATAGGGGGGAGGGGTCCTACAATGAGCAGTTCTTC
CATCQDRGEGSYNEQFF
>.|few|TRBV2|TRBJ2-1
TGTGCCAGCAGTGACGGGCAGGGTAGCAATGAGCAGTTCTTC
CASSDGQGSNEQFF
>TRBD1|many|TRBV5-6|TRBJ2-7
TGTGCCAGCAGCCGGGCAGGGGGAAGCAGGCCTACCTACGAGCAGTACTTC
CASSRAGGSRPTYEQYF
>.|many|TRBV10-3|TRBJ2-7
TGTGCCATCAGGGCGGACTATTCCTACGAGCAGTACTTC
CAIRADYSYEQYF
>.|many|TRBV12-3/TRBV12-4|TRBJ1-3
TGTGCCAGCAGTTTAGGGAATTTTGGAAACACCATATATTTT
CASSLGNFGNTIYF
>TRBD1|few|TRBV4-1|TRBJ1-2
TGCGCCAGCAGCCAAGTTCGTGACAGGGGGGATGGCTACACCTTC
CASSQVRDRGDGYTF
>.|once|TRBV27|TRBJ1-2
TGTGCCAGCAGTTTCTCGACGACAGGAAGCGGCTACACCTTC
CASSFSTTGSGYTF
>TRBD1|many|TRBV6-5|TRBJ2-4
TGTGCCAGCAGTTTTCAGGGACAGGGCAAAAACATTCAGTACTTC
CASSFQGQGKNIQYF
>.|many|TRBV10-3|TRBJ2-5
TGTGCCATCAGCGTGAGTTGGAACGGGGGCTGGCAAGAGACCCAGTACTTC
CAISVSWNGGWQETQYF
>.|many|TRBV2|TRBJ2-2
TGTGCCAGCAGGCATACCCTCGACAGAGAGAACACCGGGGAGCTGTTTTTT
CASRHTLDRENTGELFF